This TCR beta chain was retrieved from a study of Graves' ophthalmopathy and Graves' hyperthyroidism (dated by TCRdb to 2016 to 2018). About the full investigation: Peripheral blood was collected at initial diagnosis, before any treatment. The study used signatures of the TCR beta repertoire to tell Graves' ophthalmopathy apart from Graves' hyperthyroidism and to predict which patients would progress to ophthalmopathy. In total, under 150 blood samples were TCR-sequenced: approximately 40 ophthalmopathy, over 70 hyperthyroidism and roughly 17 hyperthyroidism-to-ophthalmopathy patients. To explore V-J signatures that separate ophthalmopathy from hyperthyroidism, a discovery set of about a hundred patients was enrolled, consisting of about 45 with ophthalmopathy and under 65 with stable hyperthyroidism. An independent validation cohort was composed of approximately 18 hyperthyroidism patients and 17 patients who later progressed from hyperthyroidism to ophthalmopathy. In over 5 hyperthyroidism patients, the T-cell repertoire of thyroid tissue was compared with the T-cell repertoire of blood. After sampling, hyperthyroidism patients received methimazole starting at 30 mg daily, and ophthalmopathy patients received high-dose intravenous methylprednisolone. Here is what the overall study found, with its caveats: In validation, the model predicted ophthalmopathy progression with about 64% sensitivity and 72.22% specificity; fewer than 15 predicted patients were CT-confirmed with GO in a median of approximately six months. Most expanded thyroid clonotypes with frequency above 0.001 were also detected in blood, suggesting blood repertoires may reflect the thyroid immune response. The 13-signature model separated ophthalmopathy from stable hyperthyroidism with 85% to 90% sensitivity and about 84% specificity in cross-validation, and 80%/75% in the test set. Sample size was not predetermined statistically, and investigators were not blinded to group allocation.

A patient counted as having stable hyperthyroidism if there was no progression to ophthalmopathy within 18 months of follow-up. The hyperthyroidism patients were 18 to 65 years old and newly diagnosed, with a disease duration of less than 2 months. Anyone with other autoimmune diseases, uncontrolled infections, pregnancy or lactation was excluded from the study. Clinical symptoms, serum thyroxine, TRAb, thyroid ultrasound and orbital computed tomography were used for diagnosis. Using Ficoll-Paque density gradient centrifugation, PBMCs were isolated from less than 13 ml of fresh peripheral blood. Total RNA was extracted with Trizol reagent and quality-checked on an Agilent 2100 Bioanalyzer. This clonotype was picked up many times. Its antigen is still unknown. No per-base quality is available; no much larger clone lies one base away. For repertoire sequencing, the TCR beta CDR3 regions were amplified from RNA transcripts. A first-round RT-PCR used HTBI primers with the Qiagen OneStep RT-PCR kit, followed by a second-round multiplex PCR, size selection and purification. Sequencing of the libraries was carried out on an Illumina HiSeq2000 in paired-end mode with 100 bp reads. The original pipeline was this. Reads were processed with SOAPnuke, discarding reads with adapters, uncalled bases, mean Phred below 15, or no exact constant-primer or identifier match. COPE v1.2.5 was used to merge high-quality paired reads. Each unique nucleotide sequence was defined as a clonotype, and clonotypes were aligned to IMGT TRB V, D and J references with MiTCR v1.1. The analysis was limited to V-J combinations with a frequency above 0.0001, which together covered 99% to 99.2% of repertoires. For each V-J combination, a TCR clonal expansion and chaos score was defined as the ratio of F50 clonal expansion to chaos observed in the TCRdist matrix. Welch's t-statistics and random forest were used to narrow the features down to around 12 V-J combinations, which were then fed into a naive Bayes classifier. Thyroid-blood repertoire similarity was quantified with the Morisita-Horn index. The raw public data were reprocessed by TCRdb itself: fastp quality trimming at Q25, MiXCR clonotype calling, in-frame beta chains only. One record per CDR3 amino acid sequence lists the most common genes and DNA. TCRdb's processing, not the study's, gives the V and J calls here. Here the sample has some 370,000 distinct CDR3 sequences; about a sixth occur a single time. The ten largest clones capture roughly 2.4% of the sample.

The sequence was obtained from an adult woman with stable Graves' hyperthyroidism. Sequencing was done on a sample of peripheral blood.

The DNA sequence is as follows: TGCAGTGCTGGGACAGGGGCCTCCTACGAGCAGTACTTC. It codes for CSAGTGASYEQYF. The sequence links TRBV20-1 to TRBJ2-7, with 10 central nucleotides matching TRBD1. The germline V gene encodes CDR1 DFQATT and CDR2 SNEGSKA (reference sequence). V and J are trimmed by 5 bases and 0 bases, and the gene matches miss 1 base of the junction. The CDR3 starts with the cysteine, ends with the phenylalanine, and has 13 residues. Only the CDR3 DNA is retained, 39 bases long and in frame from the first base.